Following are 2 T cell receptor beta chains from one sample sequenced in a study of cytomegalovirus exposure and HLA in healthy donors (dated by TCRdb to the late 2010s). The library was obtained by the immunoSEQ multiplex PCR assay. For the multiplex PCR, a mixture combining 60 forward primers for TCR Vbeta segments and 13 reverse primers for TCR Jbeta segments was used. Sourced from immuneACCESS, this table was stored by TCRdb with only in-frame sequences that have V and J called. A share of the clones is absent; for the studies checked, an unresolved V gene accounts for under half, and the remainder has no known explanation. The sample table contains under 150,000 clones; only one count was recorded for 81% of them. The top ten hold 0.6% to 0.7% of the sample. Sample: PBMCs. The receptors originated from a man aged 18 to 29 in good health and CMV-seronegative.

The chain has TRBV10-2 and TRBJ1-1, with D possibly TRBD1 on 5 matching bases. This CDR3 is built from 13 residues. V shed 7 bases and J shed 1 base, with 10 bases lying between them. In germline, CDR1 is WSHSY, CDR2 SAAADI. The CDR3 DNA is TGCGCCAGCAAGGTGCAGGGGAACACTGAAGCTTTCTTT. Protein: CASKVQGNTEAFF.

The rearrangement uses TRBV4-2 and TRBJ2-1; D is perhaps TRBD1 (5 bases). Germline CDR1 reads LGHNA; CDR2 reads YNFKEQ. V dropped 4 bases and J dropped 2 bases, with 18 bases sitting between them. This CDR3 has 17 residues. The CDR3 spells CASSPKRTGLPYNEQFF. The DNA of the CDR3 is TGTGCCAGCAGCCCCAAACGTACAGGATTGCCCTACAATGAGCAGTTCTTC.